Presented here are 14 T cell receptor beta chains from one specimen sequenced in a study of blood T cell repertoires in COVID-19. Clones were sequenced by immunoSEQ multiplex PCR, and TCRdb holds only the in-frame ones, with some missing. The top ten clones hold under 0.3% of a sample with approximately 670,000 clones, 75% to 90% of them seen once. Sequenced: peripheral blood. The receptors originated from a woman under 30 with acute or convalescent COVID-19.

In its sample, this clone was seen a few times. This sequence joins TRBV12-3 or TRBV12-4 and TRBJ2-7; 9 bases line up with TRBD1. The CDR3 is 13 residues long. The trim removed 6 bases at V and 3 bases at J, leaving 3 bases unmatched. CDR3 coding DNA: TGTGCCAGCAGGGGGACAGGGCTCTACGAGCAGTACTTC. Amino acids: CASRGTGLYEQYF.

This chain links TRBV2 with TRBJ1-6, with unresolved D. CDR1 is SNHLY and CDR2 is FYNNEI in the germline V gene. The CDR3 covers 16 residues. V dropped 5 bases and J dropped 11 bases, with 22 bases sitting between them. CDR3 amino acids: CASSSAGRPIPTPLHF. Here the CDR3 DNA reads TGTGCCAGCAGTTCGGCCGGCAGGCCCATCCCCACACCCCTCCACTTT.

V is TRBV19 and J is TRBJ1-1, with 9 nucleotides matching TRBD1. Germline V gene sequence: CDR1 LNHDA, CDR2 SQIVND (reference sequence). The V gene end was trimmed by 7 bases and the J gene end by 11 bases; junction bases not matched to a gene: 11. The CDR3 is 13 residues long. In nucleotides, the CDR3 is TGTGCCAGTATCCCCAGGGGGACAGGGACGGCTTTCTTT. It is translated as CASIPRGTGTAFF.

The V gene is TRBV6-5, the J gene TRBJ2-2, with D possibly matching TRBD1 (6 bases). Trimming took 0 bases from V and 4 from J, leaving 9 bases between them. Per germline, CDR1 MNHEY and CDR2 SVGAGI. CDR3 size: 15 residues. The DNA of the CDR3 is TGTGCCAGCAGTTACTCGGGGGCGGGCACCGGGGAGCTGTTTTTT. Its translation: CASSYSGAGTGELFF.

In its sample, this clone was seen once. The gene calls are TRBV6-6 and TRBJ2-7; the D gene is possibly TRBD1 (5 bases). Per the germline V gene, CDR1 is MNHNY and CDR2 is SVGAGI (reference sequence). V dropped 2 bases and J dropped 4 bases, with 12 bases sitting between them. The CDR3 runs to 14 residues. The CDR3 DNA is TGTGCCAGCAGTTACGTCCAGGGCGAGTACGAGCAGTACTTC. Protein product: CASSYVQGEYEQYF.

This clone appeared once. The chain is built from TRBV4-3 and TRBJ2-7; 7 nucleotides agree with TRBD1. J was trimmed by 6 bases and V by 2 bases; bases with no gene match: 16. CDR1 is LGHNA and CDR2 is YSLEER in the germline V gene. The CDR3 consists of 17 residues. CDR3 sequence reads: CASSQMFPAKGAAEQYF. The CDR3, as DNA: TGCGCCAGCAGCCAAATGTTTCCCGCGAAGGGGGCGGCCGAGCAGTACTTC.

CDR3 loop: CASSLKLRGGSDTQYF. The CDR3 DNA reads TGTGCCAGCAGCTTAAAGCTGCGGGGGGGCTCAGATACGCAGTATTTT. The rearrangement links TRBV11-2 to TRBJ2-3, with 9 bases that match TRBD2. Trimming at V came to 2 bases and at J to 4 bases, leaving 7 bases not matched to a gene. The length of the CDR3 is 16 residues. Germline CDR1 and CDR2: SGHAT and FQNNGV. Combining the CDR3 with reference TRBV11-2 and TRBJ2-3 gives the whole variable domain EAGVAQSPRYKIIEKRQSVAFWCNPISGHATLYWYQQILGQGPKLLIQFQNNGVVDDSQLPKDRFSAERLKGVDSTLKIQPAKLEDSAVYLCASSLKLRGGSDTQYFGPGTRLTVL.

V and J are TRBV7-2 and TRBJ2-3; 9 nucleotides agree with TRBD2. The CDR3 loop spans 17 amino acids. Germline values: CDR1 SGHTA, CDR2 FQGNSA. Trimming removed 6 bases from V and 6 bases from J; junction bases left unmatched: 16. CDR3 residues: CASRDPLAGDTRDTQYF. The DNA for the CDR3 is TGTGCCAGCAGAGACCCTTTAGCGGGGGACACGAGGGATACGCAGTATTTT.

J is TRBJ1-2 and V is TRBV19; 7 nucleotides agree with TRBD1. CDR1 is LNHDA and CDR2 is SQIVND in the germline V gene (reference sequence). J lost 5 bases, V lost 7 bases, and 10 bases had no gene match. The CDR3 runs to 14 residues. This CDR3 is CASNPTGRWYGYTF. DNA of the CDR3: TGTGCCAGTAACCCGACAGGGAGGTGGTATGGCTACACCTTC.

The chain couples TRBV2 to TRBJ1-2, with 9 positions matching TRBD1. J was trimmed by 7 bases and V by 6 bases; bases with no gene match: 9. There are 14 residues in the CDR3. Germline V gene sequence: CDR1 SNHLY, CDR2 FYNNEI. The CDR3 sequence: CASSPVGQGIGYTF. The CDR3 nucleotides are TGTGCCAGCAGCCCCGTTGGACAGGGGATTGGCTACACCTTC.

This clone occurred once. The J gene is TRBJ1-1, the V gene TRBV20-1; a weak D match, TRBD1 (6 bases). The V gene's germline CDR1 is DFQATT and CDR2 SNEGSKA (reference sequence). Trimming took 2 bases from V and 10 from J, leaving 8 bases between them. The CDR3 has 10 residues. The CDR3 loop reads CSARQGLAFF. The CDR3 DNA follows: TGCAGTGCTAGACAGGGGTTAGCTTTCTTT.

This clone came up once. The chain carries TRBV5-4 and TRBJ1-2, with D maybe TRBD1 (5 bases). The germline V and J ends were trimmed by 4 bases and 5 bases, with 15 bases remaining between them. Germline values: CDR1 SGHNT, CDR2 YYREEE (reference sequence). The CDR3 sequence is 14 residues long. The DNA of the CDR3 is TGTGCCAGCAGCAGCGACACCCCAGGGTATGGCTACACCTTC. Translated: CASSSDTPGYGYTF.

The chain uses TRBV5-1 and TRBJ1-2; 7 positions agree with TRBD1. Trimming at V came to 4 bases and at J to 1 base, leaving 7 bases not matched to a gene. Germline V lookup: CDR1 SGHRS, CDR2 YFSETQ. This CDR3 has 15 residues. The CDR3 region is CASSTGTDFNYGYTF. The CDR3 nucleotides are TGCGCCAGCAGCACCGGGACAGATTTTAACTATGGCTACACCTTC.

The chain joins TRBV18 to TRBJ2-2; 8 nucleotides line up with TRBD1. Germline trimming cut 3 bases from V and 1 base from J; bases unmatched to any gene: 1. CDR1 is KGHSH and CDR2 is LQKENI in the germline V gene. The CDR3 is made up of 15 amino acids. CDR3 sequence (DNA): TGTGCCAGCTCACCTGGACAGGGGAACACCGGGGAGCTGTTTTTT. Amino acids: CASSPGQGNTGELFF.